This TCR beta chain stems from a study of blood T cell repertoires in COVID-19. CDR1 KGHSH and CDR2 LQKENI come from the germline V gene. The V segment lost 3 bases and the J segment 5 bases; nucleotides outside the gene matches: 4. The CDR3 length is 14 residues. Original processing notes: Amplified reference gene primers provided the basis for estimating nucleated cell counts. Sequencing used immunoSEQ multiplex PCR; TCRdb keeps in-frame clones, though not all of them. The DNA was the basis for D and trimming; V, J and clone size are from that table. Of 70,000 to 85,000 clones in the sample, about 86% were seen once.

This clonotype originated in an elderly woman in a cohort sampled during active or convalescent COVID-19. The sample consisted of peripheral blood. The rearrangement uses TRBV18 and TRBJ1-1, with 9 bases fitting TRBD1. DNA of the CDR3: TGTGCCAGCTCACCTCAGACAGGGGGGACTGAAGCTTTCTTT. It encodes CASSPQTGGTEAFF.